One sample yielded the 32 T cell receptor beta chains listed below, sequenced in a study of CD8+CD57+ T cells in acquired aplastic anemia. Genomic DNA, serving as template, underwent TCR beta VDJ and CDR3 profiling. TCRdb reanalysed the reads using MiXCR and keeps one entry per CDR3 protein. The table shows about 190,000 distinct CDR3 sequences, with around half occurring only once. Selection for sequencing was limited to patients who had shown CD8+CD57+ cell expansion by flow cytometry. Sequenced: sorted CD4+, CD8+, or CD8+CD57+ T cells (not recorded which) from PBMCs. These receptors all come from a human donor with aplastic anemia.

This clonotype was counted ten times or more. The genes are TRBV11-3 and TRBJ2-6, with D perhaps TRBD1 (6 bases). CDR3 size: 16 residues. V dropped 6 bases and J dropped 2 bases, with 14 bases sitting between them. The germline V gene encodes CDR1 SGHNT and CDR2 YENEEA. For the CDR3, the DNA is TGTGCCAGCAGTCATCCAGGGGACCCTGGGGCCAACGTCCTGACTTTC. It translates to CASSHPGDPGANVLTF.

This sequence joins TRBV7-8 and TRBJ2-2; unclear D gene. CDR3 length equals 11 residues. CDR1 and CDR2 (germline): SGHVS, FQNEAQ. The V end was cut by 5 bases, the J end by 8 bases, with 6 bases between. For the CDR3, the DNA is TGTGCCAGCAGCCCCAGTGGGGAGCTGTTTTTT. This gives the protein CASSPSGELFF. Drawing the rest from reference TRBV7-8 and TRBJ2-2, the complete variable domain is GAGVSQSPRYKVAKRGQDVALRCDPISGHVSLFWYQQALGQGPEFLTYFQNEAQLDKSGLPSDRFFAERPEGSVSTLKIQRTQQEDSAVYLCASSPSGELFFGEGSRLTVL.

The V and J genes are TRBV25-1 and TRBJ2-1; D remains unclear. Germline V lookup: CDR1 MGHDK, CDR2 SYGVNS. This CDR3 is built from 12 residues. V was cut by 4 bases and J by 4 bases, with 5 bases left in between. The CDR3 DNA sequence: TGTGCCAGCAGTGGTCCTTACAATGAGCAGTTCTTC. Translated, it gives CASSGPYNEQFF.

This clonotype was observed many times. This chain uses TRBV6-1 with TRBJ2-5; tentatively, D is TRBD1 (6 bases). This CDR3 contains 13 residues. Germline CDR1 MNHNS, CDR2 SASEGT. Trimming shortened V by 6 bases and J by 5 bases, and 13 bases separated the two germline ends. CDR3 amino acids: CASSRDNWETQYF. CDR3 nucleotides: TGTGCCAGCAGCCGGGACAATTGGGAGACCCAGTACTTC.

J is TRBJ2-5 and V is TRBV10-3; D might be TRBD1 or TRBD2, each matching 6 bases. Trimming took 2 bases from V and 4 from J, leaving 17 bases between them. The CDR3 is 16 residues long. Germline V gene sequence: CDR1 ENHRY, CDR2 SYGVKD. CDR3 amino acids: CAISEGLQGGSETQYF. DNA of the CDR3: TGTGCCATCAGTGAGGGACTACAGGGAGGATCAGAGACCCAGTACTTC.

The V gene is TRBV5-1, the J gene TRBJ2-7, with D perhaps matching TRBD1 (6 bases). With 3 bases removed from V and 4 bases from J, the gap between germline ends came to 20 bases. Germline CDR1 reads SGHRS; CDR2 reads YFSETQ. The CDR3 extends over 16 amino acids. CDR3 DNA: TGCGCCAGCAGCTACCGAGGTGGGACACGGGTTTACGAGCAGTACTTC. This codes for CASSYRGGTRVYEQYF.

This clonotype was counted many times. The chain combines TRBV5-1 with TRBJ2-7; 7 bases agree with TRBD1. CDR1 and CDR2 from the germline V gene are SGHRS and YFSETQ. The V gene end was trimmed by 4 bases and the J gene end by 3 bases; junction bases not matched to a gene: 13. CDR3 length equals 16 residues. CDR3 in DNA: TGCGCCAGCAGCCCCATCCCCGGGACAGTCCACTACGAGCAGTACTTC. Its translation is CASSPIPGTVHYEQYF.

DNA for the CDR3: TGTGCCATCTGGAGGGGAACCGAGCAGTACTTC. Amino acid sequence: CAIWRGTEQYF. The chain links TRBV11-3 to TRBJ2-7; D may be TRBD2 (6 bases). Deletions cut 10 bases from V and 6 bases from J, with 13 bases between. Germline assignment: CDR1 SGHNT and CDR2 YENEEA. CDR3 size: 11 residues.

The J gene is TRBJ2-3, the V gene TRBV2, with TRBD2 identical over 11 bases. CDR3 length: 15 amino acids. Trimming removed 6 bases from V and 14 bases from J; junction bases left unmatched: 16. The germline CDR1 and CDR2 sequences are SNHLY and FYNNEI. The CDR3, as DNA: TGTGCCAGCAGCCCATCCGGGACTAGCGGAAGGTTTGCGTATTTT. This codes for CASSPSGTSGRFAYF. The full variable domain, with the rest looked up from reference TRBV2 and TRBJ2-3, is EPEVTQTPSHQVTQMGQEVILRCVPISNHLYFYWYRQILGQKVEFLVSFYNNEISEKSEIFDDQFSVERPDGSNFTLKIRSTKLEDSAMYFCASSPSGTSGRFAYFGPGTRLTVL.

The gene calls are TRBV10-3 and TRBJ1-5, with TRBD1 matching over 7 bases. V lost 3 bases, J lost 6 bases, and 11 bases stayed unmatched. The germline CDR1 and CDR2 sequences are ENHRY and SYGVKD. The CDR3 has 16 residues. This CDR3 reads CAISEDRTGSSQPQHF. Here the CDR3 DNA reads TGTGCCATCAGTGAAGACAGGACAGGTTCGAGTCAGCCCCAGCATTTT.

This clonotype was observed at least ten times. The chain links TRBV7-9 to TRBJ2-7; D is possibly TRBD1 (6 bases). V was pared by 5 bases and J by 6 bases, with 26 bases between. The CDR3 length is 17 residues. The germline CDR1 and CDR2 sequences are SEHNR and FQNEAQ (reference sequence). The CDR3 here is CASSPPRRRTGRTEQYF. The CDR3 nucleotides are TGTGCCAGCAGCCCCCCCAGGAGGCGAACAGGGCGCACCGAGCAGTACTTC. The full variable domain, in which reference TRBV7-9 and TRBJ2-7 provide the parts outside the CDR3, is DTGVSQNPRHKITKRGQNVTFRCDPISEHNRLYWYRQTLGQGPEFLTYFQNEAQLEKSRLLSDRFSAERPKGSFSTLEIQRTEQGDSAMYLCASSPPRRRTGRTEQYFGPGTRLTVT.

The chain is built from TRBV10-3 and TRBJ2-7; D uncertain. The CDR3 is 12 residues long. Germline V gene lookup returns CDR1 ENHRY and CDR2 SYGVKD. Trimming took off 6 bases at V and 2 bases at J, with 8 bases between the two ends. This chain's CDR3 is CAISDGTYEQYF. The CDR3 DNA follows: TGTGCCATCAGCGACGGTACCTACGAGCAGTACTTC.

Points on this clonotype: A much more abundant neighbour one base away suggests this may be a read error. The rearrangement links TRBV5-1 to TRBJ2-5, with 7 nucleotides matching TRBD2. Germline assignment: CDR1 SGHRS and CDR2 YFSETQ. The length of the CDR3 is 15 residues. The CDR3 reads CASSLALAWQETRYF. CDR3 nucleotides: TGCGCCAGCAGCTTGGCACTAGCGTGGCAAGAGACCCGGTACTTC.

The chain uses TRBV19 and TRBJ2-7; a weak D match, TRBD2 (5 bases). This CDR3 region has 13 residues. The V end lost 7 bases, the J end lost 3 bases, and 13 bases lay between the germline ends. From germline, CDR1 is LNHDA and CDR2 SQIVND (reference sequence). The CDR3, as DNA: TGTGCCAGTATGGGCGGGCAAAGCTACGAGCAGTACTTC. Amino acids: CASMGGQSYEQYF.

This clonotype was counted many times. The chain carries TRBV9 and TRBJ2-2; 8 positions match TRBD1. Trimming cost V 0 bases and J 1 base; bases outside gene matches: 2. In germline, CDR1 is SGDLS, CDR2 YYNGEE. This CDR3 has 16 amino acids. As DNA, the CDR3 is TGTGCCAGCAGCGTAGTAGGGACAGGGAACACCGGGGAGCTGTTTTTT. Translated: CASSVVGTGNTGELFF.

This clonotype has a handful of counts. This chain joins TRBV2 and TRBJ1-1; D gene uncertain. The CDR3 is made up of 13 amino acids. V was pared by 6 bases and J by 7 bases, with 15 bases between. Germline CDR1 and CDR2: SNHLY and FYNNEI. CDR3 sequence (DNA): TGTGCCAGCAGCACCGTACCCTACAATGAAGCTTTCTTT. Translation gives CASSTVPYNEAFF.

This clonotype came up many times. The chain joins TRBV7-3 to TRBJ2-2; D is uncertain. CDR1 is SGHTA, CDR2 FQGTGA, per germline. This CDR3 spans 15 amino acids. V was pared by 3 bases and J by 0 bases, with 8 bases between. In DNA form, the CDR3 reads TGTGCCAGCAGCTTGTACACGGCGAACACCGGGGAGCTGTTTTTT. This encodes CASSLYTANTGELFF.

This chain connects TRBV20-1 to TRBJ2-1, with 9 bases fitting TRBD2. From germline, CDR1 is DFQATT and CDR2 SNEGSKA (reference sequence). V dropped 6 bases and J dropped 0; count of bases not matched to a gene: 9. The CDR3 runs to 16 residues. The CDR3 nucleotides read TGCAGTGCCAGATCCCATAGCGGGAGCTCCTACAATGAGCAGTTCTTC. This gives the protein CSARSHSGSSYNEQFF.

The V gene is TRBV24-1, the J gene TRBJ2-5; 7 nucleotides align to TRBD1. The germline gives CDR1 KGHDR, CDR2 SFDVKD. CDR3 size: 14 residues. Unmatched junction bases numbered 2, after V lost 4 bases and J lost 1 base. CDR3 DNA: TGTGCCACCAGTGAGAGGGACAGCCAAGAGACCCAGTACTTC. Its protein product is CATSERDSQETQYF.

The V and J genes are TRBV14 and TRBJ2-5; D might be TRBD1 (6 bases). The CDR3 contains 15 residues. Germline CDR1 and CDR2: SGHDN and FVKESK. Between the trimmed V and J ends, which lost 8 bases and 5 bases, there was a span of 21 bases. In nucleotides, the CDR3 is TGTGCCAGCTGCGAGACAGGAAGAACAAGGGAGACCCAGTACTTC. It encodes CASCETGRTRETQYF.

CDR3 nucleotides: TGTGCCAGCAGTGATTCCCAGGTGTATAATTCACCCCTCCACTTT. Its protein is CASSDSQVYNSPLHF. The chain carries TRBV6-4 and TRBJ1-6, with D hard to call. Germline loops: CDR1 MRHNA, CDR2 SNTAGT. Trimming left V 3 bases short and J 4 bases short, with 10 bases between. The CDR3 contains 15 residues.

This chain connects TRBV3-1 to TRBJ2-1; D ambiguous. V gave up 1 base and J gave up 6 bases, with 4 bases separating them. This CDR3 comprises 12 residues. The germline V gene has CDR1 LGHDT and CDR2 YNNKEL (reference sequence). The CDR3 DNA reads TGTGCCAGCAGCCAAGTCCGCAATGAGCAGTTCTTC. It yields the protein CASSQVRNEQFF.

The chain is built from TRBV7-2 and TRBJ1-6; D is unclear. The V end lost 6 bases, the J end lost 14 bases, and 11 bases lay between the germline ends. Germline V lookup: CDR1 SGHTA, CDR2 FQGNSA. This CDR3 contains 11 residues. The DNA for the CDR3 is TGTGCCAGCAGTTTTATGACGTCCCTCCACTTT. It translates to CASSFMTSLHF.

The chain combines TRBV7-2 with TRBJ2-5; D is uncertain. CDR3 length equals 13 residues. V shed 6 bases and J shed 2 bases, with 10 bases lying between them. Per the germline V gene, CDR1 is SGHTA and CDR2 is FQGNSA. The CDR3, as DNA: TGTGCCAGCAGTTATGACCGACAAGAGACCCAGTACTTC. Amino acid sequence: CASSYDRQETQYF.

This chain uses TRBV20-1 with TRBJ2-7; D gene uncertain. The CDR3 is made up of 13 amino acids. Between the trimmed V and J ends, which lost 0 bases and 2 bases, there was a span of 8 bases. Germline V lookup: CDR1 DFQATT, CDR2 SNEGSKA (reference sequence). The CDR3 is CSARDERTYEQYF. CDR3 DNA sequence: TGCAGTGCTAGAGATGAACGAACCTACGAGCAGTACTTC.

This clonotype showed up many times. The CDR3 is CASRTSGREQFF. The CDR3 bases are TGCGCCAGCAGGACTAGCGGGAGGGAGCAGTTCTTC. The chain is built from TRBV10-1 and TRBJ2-1; TRBD2 matches at 13 bases. Germline CDR1 is WNHNN and CDR2 is SYGVQD (reference sequence). This CDR3 is built from 12 residues. Trimming cost V 6 bases and J 10 bases; bases outside gene matches: 0.

The chain carries TRBV7-9 and TRBJ2-7; D perhaps matches TRBD2 (5 bases). V was clipped by 0 bases and J by 3 bases, with 12 bases between them. The germline V gene encodes CDR1 SEHNR and CDR2 FQNEAQ (reference sequence). This CDR3 contains 15 residues. CDR3: CASSLAVSENYEQYF. CDR3 bases: TGTGCCAGCAGCTTAGCGGTTAGCGAGAACTACGAGCAGTACTTC.

The rearrangement links TRBV7-2 to TRBJ1-3; tentatively, D is TRBD1 (5 bases). The CDR3 is 13 residues long. The germline gives CDR1 SGHTA, CDR2 FQGNSA. Between the trimmed V and J ends, which lost 5 bases and 7 bases, there was a span of 12 bases. The CDR3 DNA reads TGTGCCAGCAGCCTACGGGGGGGGAACACCATATATTTT. Translating it yields CASSLRGGNTIYF.

The chain combines TRBV19 with TRBJ1-6; 8 nucleotides match TRBD1. CDR1 and CDR2 from the germline V gene are LNHDA and SQIVND (reference sequence). J lost 8 bases, V lost 7 bases, and 4 bases had no gene match. CDR3 size: 13 residues. The CDR3: CASKRQGYSPLHF. As DNA, the CDR3 is TGTGCCAGTAAGCGACAGGGGTATTCACCCCTCCACTTT.

Details on this clonotype: A single base separates this from a much larger clone, so it may be a read error. The chain links TRBV6-5 to TRBJ1-2, with D perhaps matching TRBD1 (5 bases). CDR1 is MNHEY, CDR2 SVGAGI, per germline. V dropped 2 bases and J dropped 5 bases, with 9 bases sitting between them. The CDR3 extends over 13 amino acids. DNA for the CDR3: TGTGCCAGCAGTTACGGGGCAGGATATGGCTACACCTTC. It encodes CASSYGAGYGYTF.

The chain links TRBV5-1 to TRBJ2-5, with 7 nucleotides matching TRBD1. CDR3 size: 15 residues. The V and J ends lost 1 base and 3 bases, in that order; junction bases with no gene match: 6. In germline, CDR1 is SGHRS, CDR2 YFSETQ. CDR3 sequence (DNA): TGCGCCAGCAGCTTGTGGGACAGCGCGAAAGAGACCCAGTACTTC. Its translation: CASSLWDSAKETQYF.

The chain couples TRBV24-1 to TRBJ2-7; D possibly uses TRBD1 or TRBD2 (5 bases each). Germline V gene data show CDR1 as KGHDR and CDR2 as SFDVKD. V gave up 5 bases and J gave up 4 bases, with 11 bases separating them. CDR3 length equals 13 residues. The CDR3 loop reads CATSAGGRYEQYF. In nucleotides, the CDR3 is TGTGCCACCAGTGCTGGGGGACGTTACGAGCAGTACTTC.